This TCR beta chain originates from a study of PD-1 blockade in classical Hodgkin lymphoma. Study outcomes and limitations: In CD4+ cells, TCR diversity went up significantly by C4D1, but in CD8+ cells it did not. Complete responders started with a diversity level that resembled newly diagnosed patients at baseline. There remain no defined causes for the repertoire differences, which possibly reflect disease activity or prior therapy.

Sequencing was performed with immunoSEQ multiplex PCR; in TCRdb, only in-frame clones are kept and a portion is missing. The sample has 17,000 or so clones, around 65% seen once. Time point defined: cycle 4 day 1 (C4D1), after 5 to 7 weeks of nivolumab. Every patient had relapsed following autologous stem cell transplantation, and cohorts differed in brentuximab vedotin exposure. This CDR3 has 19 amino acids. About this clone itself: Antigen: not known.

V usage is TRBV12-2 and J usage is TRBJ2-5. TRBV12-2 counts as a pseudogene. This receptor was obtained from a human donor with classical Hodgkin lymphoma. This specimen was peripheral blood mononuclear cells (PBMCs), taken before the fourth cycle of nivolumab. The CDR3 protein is CASPTPDRVEGGLQETQYF. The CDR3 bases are TGTGCAAGTCCTACCCCAGACAGGGTTGAGGGAGGGCTCCAAGAGACCCAGTACTTC.